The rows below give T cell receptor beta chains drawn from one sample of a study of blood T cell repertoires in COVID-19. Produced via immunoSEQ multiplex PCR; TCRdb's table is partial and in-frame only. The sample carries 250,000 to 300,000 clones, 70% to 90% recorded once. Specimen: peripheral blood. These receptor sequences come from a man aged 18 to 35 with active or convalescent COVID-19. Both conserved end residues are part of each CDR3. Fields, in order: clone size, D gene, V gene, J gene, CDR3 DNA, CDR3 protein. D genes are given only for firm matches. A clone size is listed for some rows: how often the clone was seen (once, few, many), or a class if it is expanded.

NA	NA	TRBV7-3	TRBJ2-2	TGTGCCAGCGCTCGTGCAGCGAACACCGGGGAGCTGTTTTTT	CASARAANTGELFF
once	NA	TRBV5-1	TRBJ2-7	TGCGCCAGCAGCGTGGGGGTAAGCAGGGAAGGAGCCGGGCAGTACTTC	CASSVGVSREGAGQYF
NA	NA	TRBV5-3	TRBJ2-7	TGTGCCAGAAGCTCGACTCGACGGGAGCTCGTCTACGAGCAGTACTTC	CARSSTRRELVYEQYF
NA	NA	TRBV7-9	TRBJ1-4	TGTGCCAGCAGCTTAGGGGAGCAGGCGACTAATGAAAAACTGTTTTTT	CASSLGEQATNEKLFF
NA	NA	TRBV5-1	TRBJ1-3	TGCGCCAGCAGCTTGGAGAACTTATCTGGAAACACCATATATTTT	CASSLENLSGNTIYF
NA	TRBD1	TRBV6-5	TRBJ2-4	TGTGCCAGCAGGAGGACAGGGAGAAACATTCAGTACTTC	CASRRTGRNIQYF
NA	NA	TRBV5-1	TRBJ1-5	TGCGCCAGCAGCTTGGTGGGCGACAGTAATCAGCCCCAGCATTTT	CASSLVGDSNQPQHF
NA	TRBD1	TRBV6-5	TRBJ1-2	TGTGCCAGCGCGACAGGGGCCTATGGCTACACCTTC	CASATGAYGYTF
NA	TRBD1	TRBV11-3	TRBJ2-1	TGTGCCAGCAGCCGGGTGGGACAGGGTATCGATGAGCAGTTCTTC	CASSRVGQGIDEQFF
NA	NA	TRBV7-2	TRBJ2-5	TGTGCCAGCAGCTTAGTAGCTCGAGAGACCCAGTACTTC	CASSLVARETQYF
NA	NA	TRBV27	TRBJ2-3	TGTGCCAGCAGTTTAGGCAGCACAGATACGCAGTATTTT	CASSLGSTDTQYF
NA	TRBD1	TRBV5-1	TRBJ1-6	TGCGCCAGCAGCCCTGGACAGGGAGATAATTCACCCCTCCACTTT	CASSPGQGDNSPLHF
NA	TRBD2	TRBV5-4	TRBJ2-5	TGTGCCAGCAGCTTGCCTAGCGGGAGAAAAGAGACCCAGTACTTC	CASSLPSGRKETQYF
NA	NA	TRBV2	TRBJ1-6	TGTGCCAGCAGTAGAAACAGGGAATCCCAAAATTCACCCCTCCACTTT	CASSRNRESQNSPLHF
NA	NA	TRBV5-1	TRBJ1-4	TGCGCCAGCAGCTTAACCCCCGGTTCGAAAAAACTGTTTTTT	CASSLTPGSKKLFF
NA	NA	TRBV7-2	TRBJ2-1	TGTGCCAGCAGCCCTAGACAGATTAGGCGCAATGAGCAGTTCTTC	CASSPRQIRRNEQFF
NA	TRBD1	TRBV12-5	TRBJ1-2	TGTGCTAGTGGTTTGGTTTCAGGGGGCGTAAGGTATGGCTACACCTTC	CASGLVSGGVRYGYTF
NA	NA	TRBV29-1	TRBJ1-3	TGCAGCGTTGGGACAAGCTCTGGAAACACCATATATTTT	CSVGTSSGNTIYF
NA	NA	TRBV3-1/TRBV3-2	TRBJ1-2	TGTGCCAGCAGCCAAGAGGGCGGAGGACCTAACTATGGCTACACCTTC	CASSQEGGGPNYGYTF
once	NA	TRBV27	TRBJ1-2	TGTGCCAGCAGTTCAACCCCGACACCCAACTATGGCTACACCTTC	CASSSTPTPNYGYTF
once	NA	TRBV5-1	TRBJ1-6	TGCGCCAGCAGCTTGGGGTGGGACACCGAAACTAGGGGTTCACCCCTCCACTTT	CASSLGWDTETRGSPLHF
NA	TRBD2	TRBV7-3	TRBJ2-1	TGTGCCAGCAGCTCGCCCGGGACTAGCGGGAAAGGGGAGCAGTTCTTC	CASSSPGTSGKGEQFF
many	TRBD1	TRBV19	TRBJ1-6	TGTGCCAGCCTGGGACAGGGTAACAATTCACCCCTCCACTTT	CASLGQGNNSPLHF
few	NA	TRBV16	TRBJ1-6	TGTGCCAGCAGCCGGGACATCTATTCACCCCTCCACTTT	CASSRDIYSPLHF
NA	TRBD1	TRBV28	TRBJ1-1	TGTGCCAGCAGTCCAGGGGGCGAGTACACTGAAGCTTTCTTT	CASSPGGEYTEAFF
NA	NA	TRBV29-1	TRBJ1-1	TGCAGCGTCGCTCCCAGCGACACTGAAGCTTTCTTT	CSVAPSDTEAFF
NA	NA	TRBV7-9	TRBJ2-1	TGTGCCAGCAGCTCCAACATCCTACCAGGGGATGAGCAGTTCTTC	CASSSNILPGDEQFF
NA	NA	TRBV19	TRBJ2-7	TGTGCCAGTAGTATGGCTCGCGGCAGCTCCTACGAGCAGTACTTC	CASSMARGSSYEQYF
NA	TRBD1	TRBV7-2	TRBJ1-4	TGTGCCAGCAGCCTTCAGACAGGGGGCAGGGAAAAACTGTTTTTT	CASSLQTGGREKLFF
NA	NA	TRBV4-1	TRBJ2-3	TGCGCCAGCAGCCAAGTTGGGCTGGGGCTGGTGGATACGCAGTATTTT	CASSQVGLGLVDTQYF
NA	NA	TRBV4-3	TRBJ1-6	TGCGCCAGCAGCCAAGATCGGGGGTCACCCCTCCACTTT	CASSQDRGSPLHF
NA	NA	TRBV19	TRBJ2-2	TGTGCCAGTAGTCTGGGGAGGACCGGGGAGCTGTTTTTT	CASSLGRTGELFF
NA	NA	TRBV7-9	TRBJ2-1	TGTGCCAGCAGCTTAATTTCTTCAGGGAACTACAATGAGCAGTTCTTC	CASSLISSGNYNEQFF
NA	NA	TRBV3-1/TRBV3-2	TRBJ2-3	TGTGCCAGCAGCCCTCCGGGACTCCTCACAGATACGCAGTATTTT	CASSPPGLLTDTQYF
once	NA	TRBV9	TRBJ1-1	TGTGCCAGCAGCGTAGTTGGGGCCACTGAAGCTTTCTTT	CASSVVGATEAFF
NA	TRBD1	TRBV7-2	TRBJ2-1	TGTGCCAGCAAAAGAACAGGGGGCGCTTCCTACAATGAGCAGTTCTTC	CASKRTGGASYNEQFF
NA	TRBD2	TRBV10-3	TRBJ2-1	TGTGCCATCAGACCGGGACTAGCGGGAGGCCCGGCAGATGATGAGCAGTTCTTC	CAIRPGLAGGPADDEQFF
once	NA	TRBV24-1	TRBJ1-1	TGTGCCACCAGTGTCCCTCGTCCTCTCTTT	CATSVPRPLF
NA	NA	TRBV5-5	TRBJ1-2	TGTGCCAGCAGCGTTCTTAGGGTACGACTAGCTAACTATGGCTACACCTTC	CASSVLRVRLANYGYTF
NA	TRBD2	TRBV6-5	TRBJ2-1	TGTGCCAGCAGGCTAGCGGGGGGGGTAAATGAGCAGTTCTTC	CASRLAGGVNEQFF
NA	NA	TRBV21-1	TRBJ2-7	TGTGCCAGCAGCTCCCAAGGGCGGGAGGCGTGGCACGAGCAGTACTTC	CASSSQGREAWHEQYF
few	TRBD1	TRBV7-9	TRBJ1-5	TGTGCCAGCAGCATGGGACAGGGGGCGGGCAATCAGCCCCAGCATTTT	CASSMGQGAGNQPQHF
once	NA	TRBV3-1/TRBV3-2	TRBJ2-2	TGTGCCAGCAGCCAAGGACAACACCGGGAGCTGTTTTTT	CASSQGQHRELFF
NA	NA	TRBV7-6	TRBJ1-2	TGTGCCAGCAGCTTAGAGGGGATTGGGAACTATGGCTACACCTTC	CASSLEGIGNYGYTF
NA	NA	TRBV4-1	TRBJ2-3	TGCGCCAGCAGCCACGTATCTAGCACAGATACGCAGTATTTT	CASSHVSSTDTQYF
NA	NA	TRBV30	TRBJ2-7	TGTGCCTGGAGTGTCGACTTCTCCTACGAGCAGTACTTC	CAWSVDFSYEQYF
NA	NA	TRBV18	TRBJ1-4	TGTGCCAGCTCACCCCGAGAAGCAACTAATGAAAAACTGTTTTTT	CASSPREATNEKLFF
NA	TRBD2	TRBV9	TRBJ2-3	TGTGCCAGCAGCGTAGCTAGCGGGGGGCCAGGGGATACGCAGTATTTT	CASSVASGGPGDTQYF
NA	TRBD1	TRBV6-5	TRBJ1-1	TGTGCCAGCAGCCTACAGGGGCACACTGAAGCTTTCTTT	CASSLQGHTEAFF